A single sample gave rise to the 9 T cell receptor beta chains below, sequenced in a study of shared clonotypes between healthy human individuals. Here immunoSEQ multiplex PCR was the method, and the copy in TCRdb shows in-frame clones only, minus some. Altogether hundreds of thousands of clones are present, roughly 98% being singletons, with the ten largest covering 0.3%. CD8 cells regarded as naive lacked CD45RO, were positively chosen for CCR7, and omitted terminally differentiated effector memory CD45RA+ cells. The sample consisted of naive CD8+ T cells sorted from blood. These receptors were taken from a man aged 25-45 years in good health.

The rearrangement uses TRBV5-1 and TRBJ2-3; a weak D match, TRBD1 (6 bases). The V and J ends lost 4 bases and 3 bases respectively, with 15 bases between them. The CDR3 consists of 15 residues. Germline V lookup: CDR1 SGHRS, CDR2 YFSETQ. The DNA of the CDR3 is TGCGCCAGCAGCAAACGGGACAAGCGTACAGATACGCAGTATTTT. Translation gives CASSKRDKRTDTQYF.

This clone appeared a few times. This CDR3 is CASSPTQAFF. CDR3 nucleotides: TGTGCCAGCAGCCCCACGCAAGCTTTCTTT. This sequence joins TRBV6-6 and TRBJ1-1; D ambiguous. This CDR3 has 10 amino acids. The V end lost 6 bases, the J end lost 9 bases, and 8 bases lay between the germline ends. Germline V lookup: CDR1 MNHNY, CDR2 SVGAGI (reference sequence).

The rearrangement uses TRBV27 and TRBJ2-2; possibly TRBD1 for D (6 bases). The CDR3 consists of 13 residues. Germline CDR1 and CDR2: MNHEY and SMNVEV (reference sequence). The V and J ends lost 5 bases and 6 bases respectively, with 10 bases between them. CDR3 amino acids: CASSPYRAGELFF. The CDR3 DNA reads TGTGCCAGCAGTCCATACAGGGCCGGGGAGCTGTTTTTT.

The chain uses TRBV5-5 and TRBJ2-1; 10 bases agree with TRBD1. Germline CDR1 and CDR2: SGHKS and YYEKEE (reference sequence). The CDR3 runs to 14 residues. V shed 4 bases, J shed 6 bases, and the junction held 4 bases outside the gene matches. This CDR3 reads CASSPWDRGNEQFF. The CDR3 region has the DNA TGTGCCAGCAGCCCCTGGGACAGGGGCAATGAGCAGTTCTTC.

Here the CDR3 reads CASSFRNAYEQYF. CDR3 coding DNA: TGTGCCAGCAGCTTCCGCAATGCCTACGAGCAGTACTTC. The chain combines TRBV5-6 with TRBJ2-7; no clear D. Trimming took 2 bases from V and 2 from J, leaving 8 bases between them. Germline V gene data show CDR1 as SGHDT and CDR2 as YYEEEE. The CDR3 sequence is 13 residues long.

V is TRBV30 and J is TRBJ2-1, with D unresolved. Per the germline V gene, CDR1 is GTSNPN and CDR2 is SVGIG (reference sequence). The CDR3 contains 11 residues. The V gene lost 2 bases and the J gene lost 4 bases, with 3 bases spanning the gap. This CDR3 is CAWSTYNEQFF. For the CDR3, the DNA is TGTGCCTGGAGTACTTACAATGAGCAGTTCTTC. The complete variable domain, with remaining parts taken from reference TRBV30 and TRBJ2-1, reads SQTIHQWPATLVQPVGSPLSLECTVEGTSNPNLYWYRQAAGRGLQLLFYSVGIGQISSEVPQNLSASRPQDRQFILSSKKLLLSDSGFYLCAWSTYNEQFFGPGTRLTVL.

CDR3 nucleotides: TGTGCCAGCAGCTCTAACCTGGGCTATGGCTACACCTTC. This sequence encodes CASSSNLGYGYTF. V and J are TRBV7-9 and TRBJ1-2, with D uncertain. This CDR3 comprises 13 residues. The germline gives CDR1 SEHNR, CDR2 FQNEAQ (reference sequence). Trimming took 4 bases from V and 4 from J, leaving 10 bases between them. Full variable domain (missing parts from reference TRBV7-9 and TRBJ1-2): DTGVSQNPRHKITKRGQNVTFRCDPISEHNRLYWYRQTLGQGPEFLTYFQNEAQLEKSRLLSDRFSAERPKGSFSTLEIQRTEQGDSAMYLCASSSNLGYGYTFGSGTRLTVV.

The rearrangement joins TRBV27 to TRBJ1-4; 7 bases are shared with TRBD1. The germline V gene has CDR1 MNHEY and CDR2 SMNVEV (reference sequence). The CDR3 sequence is 15 residues long. Unmatched junction bases numbered 7, after V lost 5 bases and J lost 4 bases. Here the CDR3 DNA reads TGTGCCAGCAGTCCCGGGACAGCCCGTAATGAAAAACTGTTTTTT. This codes for CASSPGTARNEKLFF.

The J gene is TRBJ1-5, the V gene TRBV7-8; TRBD1 matches 7 bases. This CDR3 has 16 amino acids. The germline gives CDR1 SGHVS, CDR2 FQNEAQ. V lost 1 base and J lost 4; bases outside the gene matches: 7. CDR3 region: CASSLVEGALNQPQHF. The CDR3 DNA reads as TGTGCCAGCAGCTTAGTCGAGGGGGCCTTGAATCAGCCCCAGCATTTT.